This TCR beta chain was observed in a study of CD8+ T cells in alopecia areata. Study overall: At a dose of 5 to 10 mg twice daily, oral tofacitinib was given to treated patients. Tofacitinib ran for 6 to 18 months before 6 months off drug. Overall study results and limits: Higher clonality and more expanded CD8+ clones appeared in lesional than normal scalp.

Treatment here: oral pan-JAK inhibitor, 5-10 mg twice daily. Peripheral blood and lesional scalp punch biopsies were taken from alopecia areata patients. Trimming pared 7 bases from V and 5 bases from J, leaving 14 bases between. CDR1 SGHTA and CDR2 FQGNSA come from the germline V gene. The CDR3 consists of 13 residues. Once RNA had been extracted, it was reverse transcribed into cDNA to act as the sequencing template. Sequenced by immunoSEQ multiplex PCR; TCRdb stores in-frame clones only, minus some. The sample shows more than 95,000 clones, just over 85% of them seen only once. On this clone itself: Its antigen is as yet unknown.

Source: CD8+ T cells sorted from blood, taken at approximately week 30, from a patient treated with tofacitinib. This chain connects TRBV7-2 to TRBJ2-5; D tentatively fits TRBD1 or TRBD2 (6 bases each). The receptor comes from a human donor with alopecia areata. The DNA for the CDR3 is TGTGCCAGCATCCTAGGAGGGGGGGAGACCCAGTACTTC. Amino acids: CASILGGGETQYF.